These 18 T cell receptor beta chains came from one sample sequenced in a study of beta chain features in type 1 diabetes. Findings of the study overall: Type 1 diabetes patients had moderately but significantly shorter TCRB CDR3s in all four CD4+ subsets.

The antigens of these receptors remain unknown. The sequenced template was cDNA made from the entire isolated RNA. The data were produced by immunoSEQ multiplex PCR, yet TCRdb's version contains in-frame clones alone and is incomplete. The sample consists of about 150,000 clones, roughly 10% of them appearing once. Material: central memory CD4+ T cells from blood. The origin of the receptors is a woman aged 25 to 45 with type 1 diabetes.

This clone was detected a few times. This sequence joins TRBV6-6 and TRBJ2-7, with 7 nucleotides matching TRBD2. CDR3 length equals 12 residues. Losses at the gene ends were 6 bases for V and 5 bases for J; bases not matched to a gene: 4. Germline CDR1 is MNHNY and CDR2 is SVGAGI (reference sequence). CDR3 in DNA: TGTGCCAGCAGCCAGACTAGCAACGAGCAGTACTTC. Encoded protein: CASSQTSNEQYF.

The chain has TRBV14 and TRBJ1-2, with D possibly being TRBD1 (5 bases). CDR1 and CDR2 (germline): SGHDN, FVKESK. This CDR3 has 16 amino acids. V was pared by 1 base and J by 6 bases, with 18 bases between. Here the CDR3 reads CASSQGGWLGLDGYTF. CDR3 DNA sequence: TGTGCCAGCAGCCAAGGGGGCTGGTTAGGCCTTGATGGCTACACCTTC.

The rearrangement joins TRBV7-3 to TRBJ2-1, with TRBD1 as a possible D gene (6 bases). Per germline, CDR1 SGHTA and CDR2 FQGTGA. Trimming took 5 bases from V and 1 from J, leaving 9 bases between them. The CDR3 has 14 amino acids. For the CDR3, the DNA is TGTGCCAGCAGCGACACAGGGTCCTACAATGAGCAGTTCTTC. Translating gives CASSDTGSYNEQFF.

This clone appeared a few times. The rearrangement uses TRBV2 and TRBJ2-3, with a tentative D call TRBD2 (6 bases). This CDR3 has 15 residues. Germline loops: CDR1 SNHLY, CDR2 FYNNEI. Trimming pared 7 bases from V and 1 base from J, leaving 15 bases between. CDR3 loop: CASKRRADGTDTQYF. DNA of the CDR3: TGTGCCAGCAAAAGGAGGGCCGATGGCACAGATACGCAGTATTTT.

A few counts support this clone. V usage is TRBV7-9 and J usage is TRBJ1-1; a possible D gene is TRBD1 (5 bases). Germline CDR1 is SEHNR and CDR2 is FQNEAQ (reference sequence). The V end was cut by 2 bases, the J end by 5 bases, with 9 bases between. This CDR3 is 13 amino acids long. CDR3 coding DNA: TGTGCCAGCAGCTTAAGTCAGGGAACTGAAGCTTTCTTT. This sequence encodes CASSLSQGTEAFF. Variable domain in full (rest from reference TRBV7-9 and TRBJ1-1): DTGVSQNPRHKITKRGQNVTFRCDPISEHNRLYWYRQTLGQGPEFLTYFQNEAQLEKSRLLSDRFSAERPKGSFSTLEIQRTEQGDSAMYLCASSLSQGTEAFFGQGTRLTVV.

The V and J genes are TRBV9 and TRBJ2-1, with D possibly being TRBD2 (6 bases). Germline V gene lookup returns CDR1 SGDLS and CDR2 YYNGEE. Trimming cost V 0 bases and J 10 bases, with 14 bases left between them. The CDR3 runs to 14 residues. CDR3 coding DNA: TGTGCCAGCAGCGTAGGTGCACCGGAGGGAGAGCAGTTCTTC. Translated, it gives CASSVGAPEGEQFF.

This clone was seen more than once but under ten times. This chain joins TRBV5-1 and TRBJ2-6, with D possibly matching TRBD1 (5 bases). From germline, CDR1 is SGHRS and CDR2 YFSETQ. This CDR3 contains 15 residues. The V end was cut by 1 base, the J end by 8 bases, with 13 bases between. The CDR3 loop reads CASSLIQGTTNVLTF. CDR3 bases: TGCGCCAGCAGCTTGATCCAGGGAACTACCAACGTCCTGACTTTC.

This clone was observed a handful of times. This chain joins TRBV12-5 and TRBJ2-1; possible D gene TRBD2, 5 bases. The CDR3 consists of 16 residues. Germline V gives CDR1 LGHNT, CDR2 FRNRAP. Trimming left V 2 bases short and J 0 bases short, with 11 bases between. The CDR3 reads CASGLNSDGSYNEQFF. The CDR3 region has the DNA TGTGCTAGTGGTTTGAATAGCGACGGCTCCTACAATGAGCAGTTCTTC.

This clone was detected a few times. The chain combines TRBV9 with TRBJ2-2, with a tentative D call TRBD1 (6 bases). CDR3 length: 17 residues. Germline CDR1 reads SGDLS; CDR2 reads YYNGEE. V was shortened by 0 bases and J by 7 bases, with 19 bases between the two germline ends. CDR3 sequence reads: CASSVAGTVQGRGELFF. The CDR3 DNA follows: TGTGCCAGCAGCGTAGCGGGGACCGTCCAGGGGCGCGGGGAGCTGTTTTTT. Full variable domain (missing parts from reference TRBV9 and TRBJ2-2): DSGVTQTPKHLITATGQRVTLRCSPRSGDLSVYWYQQSLDQGLQFLIQYYNGEERAKGNILERFSAQQFPDLHSELNLSSLELGDSALYFCASSVAGTVQGRGELFFGEGSRLTVL.

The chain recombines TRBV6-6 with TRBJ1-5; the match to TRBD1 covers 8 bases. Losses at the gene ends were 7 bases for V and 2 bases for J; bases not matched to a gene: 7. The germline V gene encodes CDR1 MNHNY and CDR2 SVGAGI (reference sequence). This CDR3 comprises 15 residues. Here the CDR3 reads CASTAGQGGNQPQHF. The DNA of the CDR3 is TGTGCCAGCACCGCCGGACAGGGTGGCAATCAGCCCCAGCATTTT.

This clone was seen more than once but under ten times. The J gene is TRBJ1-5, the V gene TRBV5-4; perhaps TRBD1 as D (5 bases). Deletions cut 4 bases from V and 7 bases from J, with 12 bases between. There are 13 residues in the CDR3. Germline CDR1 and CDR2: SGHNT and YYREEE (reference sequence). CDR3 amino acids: CASSLGREQPQHF. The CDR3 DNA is TGTGCCAGCAGCCTGGGACGGGAGCAGCCCCAGCATTTT. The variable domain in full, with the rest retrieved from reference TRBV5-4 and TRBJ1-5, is ETGVTQSPTHLIKTRGQQVTLRCSSQSGHNTVSWYQQALGQGPQFIFQYYREEENGRGNFPPRFSGLQFPNYSSELNVNALELDDSALYLCASSLGREQPQHFGDGTRLSIL.

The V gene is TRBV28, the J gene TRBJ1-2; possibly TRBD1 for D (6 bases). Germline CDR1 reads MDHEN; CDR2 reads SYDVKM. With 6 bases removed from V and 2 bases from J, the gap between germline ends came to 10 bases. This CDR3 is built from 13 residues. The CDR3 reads CASRSGTNYGYTF. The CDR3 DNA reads TGTGCCAGCAGGTCCGGGACAAACTATGGCTACACCTTC.

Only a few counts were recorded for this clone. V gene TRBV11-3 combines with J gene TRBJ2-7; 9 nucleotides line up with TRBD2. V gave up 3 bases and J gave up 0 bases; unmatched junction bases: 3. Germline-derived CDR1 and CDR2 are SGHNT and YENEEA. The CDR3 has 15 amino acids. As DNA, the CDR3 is TGTGCCAGCAGCTTGTCGACTAGCGGCTCCTACGAGCAGTACTTC. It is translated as CASSLSTSGSYEQYF.

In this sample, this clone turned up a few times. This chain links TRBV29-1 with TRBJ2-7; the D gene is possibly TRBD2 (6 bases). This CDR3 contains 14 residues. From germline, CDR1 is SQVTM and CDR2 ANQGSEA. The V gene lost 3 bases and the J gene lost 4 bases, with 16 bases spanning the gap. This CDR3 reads CSVDVAGGGYEQYF. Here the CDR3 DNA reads TGCAGCGTTGATGTTGCCGGGGGAGGTTACGAGCAGTACTTC.

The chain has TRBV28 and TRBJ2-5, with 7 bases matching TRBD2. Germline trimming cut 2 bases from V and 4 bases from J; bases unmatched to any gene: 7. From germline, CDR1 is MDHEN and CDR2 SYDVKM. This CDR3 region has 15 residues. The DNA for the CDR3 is TGTGCCAGCAGTTTACGCGGGAGTACAGGAGAGACCCAGTACTTC. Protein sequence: CASSLRGSTGETQYF.

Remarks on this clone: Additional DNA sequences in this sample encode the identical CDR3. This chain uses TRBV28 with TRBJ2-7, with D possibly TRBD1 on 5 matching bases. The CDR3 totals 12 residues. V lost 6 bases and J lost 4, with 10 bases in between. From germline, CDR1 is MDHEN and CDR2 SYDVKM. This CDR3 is CASRPDSYEQYF. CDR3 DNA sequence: TGTGCCAGCAGGCCTGACAGTTACGAGCAGTACTTC.

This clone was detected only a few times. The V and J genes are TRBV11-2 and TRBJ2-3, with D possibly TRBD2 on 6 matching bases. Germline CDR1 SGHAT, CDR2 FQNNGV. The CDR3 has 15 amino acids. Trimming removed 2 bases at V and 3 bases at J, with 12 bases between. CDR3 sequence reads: CASSLLASDTDTQYF. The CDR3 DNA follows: TGTGCCAGCAGCTTATTGGCTAGCGATACAGATACGCAGTATTTT. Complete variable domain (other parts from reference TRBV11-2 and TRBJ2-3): EAGVAQSPRYKIIEKRQSVAFWCNPISGHATLYWYQQILGQGPKLLIQFQNNGVVDDSQLPKDRFSAERLKGVDSTLKIQPAKLEDSAVYLCASSLLASDTDTQYFGPGTRLTVL.

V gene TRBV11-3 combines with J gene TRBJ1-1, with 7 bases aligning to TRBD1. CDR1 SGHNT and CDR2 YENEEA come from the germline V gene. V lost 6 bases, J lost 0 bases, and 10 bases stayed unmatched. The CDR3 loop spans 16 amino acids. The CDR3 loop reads CASRRRTGLMNTEAFF. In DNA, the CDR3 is TGTGCCAGCAGAAGAAGGACAGGATTGATGAACACTGAAGCTTTCTTT.